This TCR beta chain was documented in a study of neurological immune-mediated disorders. Time point specified: technical triplicate 3. Stored at -80 C, 2 million PBMCs were the source of the unsorted libraries. The CDR3 sequence is 13 residues long. CDR1 and CDR2 (germline): SEHNR, FQNEAQ (reference sequence). Trimming left V 5 bases short and J 4 bases short, with 11 bases between. TCRdb called the 5' RACE reads again in MiXCR, with one record for every CDR3 protein. The table includes approximately 40,000 distinct CDR3 sequences, approximately 21% detected once. Sequencing was done on a sample of PBMCs. The V gene is TRBV7-9, the J gene TRBJ2-5, with D possibly being TRBD2 (5 bases). The receptor was isolated from a man aged 55 to 70 with HTLV-1-associated myelopathy (HAM/TSP). CDR3 DNA sequence: TGTGCCAGCAGCCGAGGGTCTGGAGAGACCCAGTACTTC. Amino acids: CASSRGSGETQYF.